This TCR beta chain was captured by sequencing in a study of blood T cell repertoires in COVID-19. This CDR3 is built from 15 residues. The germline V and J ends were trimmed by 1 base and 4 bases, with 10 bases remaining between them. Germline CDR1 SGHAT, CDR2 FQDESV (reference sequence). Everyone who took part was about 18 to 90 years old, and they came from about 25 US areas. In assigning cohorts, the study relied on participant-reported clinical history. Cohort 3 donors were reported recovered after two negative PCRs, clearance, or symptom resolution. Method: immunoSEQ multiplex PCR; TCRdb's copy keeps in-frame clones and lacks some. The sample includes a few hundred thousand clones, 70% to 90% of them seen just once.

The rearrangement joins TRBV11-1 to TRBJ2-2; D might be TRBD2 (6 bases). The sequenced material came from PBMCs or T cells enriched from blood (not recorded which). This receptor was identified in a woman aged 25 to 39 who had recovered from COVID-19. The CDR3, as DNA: TGTGCCAGCAGCTTAGGGTTGGGGGGCACCGGGGAGCTGTTTTTT. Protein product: CASSLGLGGTGELFF.